Following are 30 T cell receptor beta chains from one sample sequenced in a study of blood T cell repertoires in COVID-19. Some clones are missing from TCRdb's copy, which holds only in-frame ones; the method was immunoSEQ multiplex PCR. This table has fewer than 300,000 clones, approximately 92% appearing once. Source material: peripheral blood. Receptor source: a person aged 18-29 years with COVID-19, enrolled during active disease.

The rearrangement joins TRBV18 to TRBJ2-2; possible D gene TRBD2, 5 bases. The V end was cut by 3 bases, the J end by 3 bases, with 23 bases between. CDR1 KGHSH and CDR2 LQKENI come from the germline V gene. This CDR3 has 19 residues. The CDR3 sequence is CASSPKNWVSSGDTGELFF. The CDR3 coding sequence is TGTGCCAGCTCACCTAAAAATTGGGTGTCAAGCGGCGACACCGGGGAGCTGTTTTTT.

This sequence joins TRBV10-3 and TRBJ2-7, with 12 bases matching TRBD2. In germline, CDR1 is ENHRY, CDR2 SYGVKD. The CDR3 is 16 residues long. Losses at the gene ends were 6 bases for V and 4 bases for J; bases not matched to a gene: 10. The CDR3 DNA reads TGTGCCATCAGCCCTGCACTACTAGCGGGAGGATACGAGCAGTACTTC. It codes for CAISPALLAGGYEQYF.

CDR3 sequence: CASSLRRQGWETQYF. DNA of the CDR3: TGTGCCAGCAGCTTAAGGCGACAGGGGTGGGAGACCCAGTACTTC. V usage is TRBV7-2 and J usage is TRBJ2-5; 8 bases fit TRBD1. The CDR3 has 15 residues. The germline V gene encodes CDR1 SGHTA and CDR2 FQGNSA. V lost 2 bases and J lost 5; bases outside the gene matches: 7.

This chain joins TRBV27 and TRBJ1-1; 7 bases are shared with TRBD1. The junction had 14 bases not matched to a gene; V was cut back by 5 bases and J by 5 bases. The CDR3 has 16 residues. The germline V gene encodes CDR1 MNHEY and CDR2 SMNVEV (reference sequence). DNA of the CDR3: TGTGCCAGCAGTATCAAAACAGGGGAGGTGTCGACTGAAGCTTTCTTT. This sequence encodes CASSIKTGEVSTEAFF.

V usage is TRBV27 and J usage is TRBJ1-6; the D gene is possibly TRBD1 (6 bases). V was clipped by 5 bases and J by 9 bases, with 26 bases between them. The germline CDR1 and CDR2 sequences are MNHEY and SMNVEV (reference sequence). There are 18 residues in the CDR3. CDR3 in DNA: TGTGCCAGCAGTCCCCTCGGACAGCAAAGCATGTCTACTTCACCCCTCCACTTT. The encoded protein is CASSPLGQQSMSTSPLHF.

V is TRBV6-1 and J is TRBJ2-7, with TRBD2 identical over 8 bases. Germline-derived CDR1 and CDR2 are MNHNS and SASEGT. The CDR3 is 15 residues long. V was pared by 3 bases and J by 4 bases, with 8 bases of the junction left unmatched. CDR3: CASSELEREKYEQYF. The CDR3 region has the DNA TGTGCCAGCAGTGAGCTGGAGCGGGAGAAATACGAGCAGTACTTC.

The CDR3 spells CASSGTGRNQPQHF. CDR3 nucleotides: TGTGCCAGCAGTGGGACAGGACGCAATCAGCCCCAGCATTTT. The chain is built from TRBV27 and TRBJ1-5; 8 bases align to TRBD1. The CDR3 has 14 residues. The V gene end was trimmed by 5 bases and the J gene end by 2 bases; junction bases not matched to a gene: 2. Per the germline V gene, CDR1 is MNHEY and CDR2 is SMNVEV (reference sequence).

J is TRBJ2-3 and V is TRBV5-1; weak D call: TRBD1 (5 bases). V lost 0 bases and J lost 7, with 12 bases in between. The CDR3 covers 14 residues. Germline V gene data show CDR1 as SGHRS and CDR2 as YFSETQ. The CDR3 DNA reads as TGCGCCAGCAGCTTGGTTACAGGAGTTAATACGCAGTATTTT. Residues: CASSLVTGVNTQYF.

The sample holds one count of this clone. The V and J genes are TRBV7-2 and TRBJ2-7; 12 bases align to TRBD1. V lost 6 bases to trimming and J lost 7 bases; unmatched junction nucleotides: 13. The length of the CDR3 is 16 residues. The germline V gene has CDR1 SGHTA and CDR2 FQGNSA. CDR3 residues: CASRPGPGQGAWEQYF. CDR3 in DNA: TGTGCCAGCAGGCCGGGTCCGGGACAGGGGGCCTGGGAGCAGTACTTC.

V gene TRBV19 combines with J gene TRBJ1-6; 8 bases line up with TRBD1. The ends lost 5 bases at V and 3 bases at J; junction bases unmatched: 3. This CDR3 has 15 amino acids. Germline loops: CDR1 LNHDA, CDR2 SQIVND (reference sequence). CDR3 amino acids: CASSAGTGYNSPLHF. DNA for the CDR3: TGTGCCAGTAGTGCCGGGACAGGCTATAATTCACCCCTCCACTTT.

This clone occurred once. The genes are TRBV6-5 and TRBJ1-2, with 7 positions matching TRBD1. The CDR3 contains 13 residues. V gave up 7 bases and J gave up 3 bases; unmatched junction bases: 5. Germline values: CDR1 MNHEY, CDR2 SVGAGI. CDR3 sequence: CASIDRVDYGYTF. The CDR3 DNA is TGTGCCAGCATCGACAGGGTGGACTATGGCTACACCTTC.

The J gene is TRBJ2-2, the V gene TRBV4-3; D unclear. The germline CDR1 and CDR2 sequences are LGHNA and YSLEER. V dropped 0 bases and J dropped 6 bases, with 14 bases sitting between them. The CDR3 runs 16 residues. The CDR3 loop is CASSQDHPGIAGELFF. DNA of the CDR3: TGCGCCAGCAGCCAAGATCACCCAGGAATCGCCGGGGAGCTGTTTTTT.

The V gene is TRBV5-6, the J gene TRBJ1-3; TRBD1 is a possible D gene (6 bases). This CDR3 has 15 residues. The germline V gene encodes CDR1 SGHDT and CDR2 YYEEEE. V was trimmed by 0 bases and J by 4 bases, leaving 11 bases between them. The CDR3 here is CASSLATGIGNTIYF. CDR3 nucleotides: TGTGCCAGCAGCTTGGCCACAGGGATAGGAAACACCATATATTTT. Drawing the rest from reference TRBV5-6 and TRBJ1-3, the complete variable domain is DAGVTQSPTHLIKTRGQQVTLRCSPKSGHDTVSWYQQALGQGPQFIFQYYEEEERQRGNFPDRFSGHQFPNYSSELNVNALLLGDSALYLCASSLATGIGNTIYFGEGSWLTVV.

The chain has TRBV4-1 and TRBJ2-1; TRBD2 might be the D (6 bases). Germline CDR1 is MGHRA and CDR2 is YSYEKL. V was trimmed by 1 base and J by 0 bases, leaving 13 bases between them. This CDR3 region has 17 residues. CDR3 loop: CASSQGLAVSSYNEQFF. CDR3 nucleotide sequence: TGCGCCAGCAGCCAAGGGTTAGCGGTAAGCTCCTACAATGAGCAGTTCTTC.

The J gene is TRBJ2-5, the V gene TRBV28; 9 bases line up with TRBD1. Trimming cost V 5 bases and J 0 bases; bases outside gene matches: 1. This CDR3 contains 14 residues. In germline, CDR1 is MDHEN, CDR2 SYDVKM. CDR3 residues: CASSDRGYQETQYF. DNA of the CDR3: TGTGCCAGCAGTGACAGGGGGTACCAAGAGACCCAGTACTTC.

The chain carries TRBV10-2 and TRBJ2-1; perhaps TRBD2 as D (6 bases). Germline lookup yields CDR1 WSHSY and CDR2 SAAADI. V was clipped by 0 bases and J by 4 bases, with 25 bases between them. CDR3 length: 20 residues. The DNA of the CDR3 is TGCGCCAGCAGTGAGTCGTTTAATCCCGTACTAGCCGTTATATACAATGAGCAGTTCTTC. It specifies CASSESFNPVLAVIYNEQFF.

The chain combines TRBV19 with TRBJ1-4, with a possible D match to TRBD1 (5 bases). The CDR3 totals 15 residues. V shed 6 bases and J shed 3 bases, with 14 bases lying between them. CDR1 is LNHDA, CDR2 SQIVND, per germline (reference sequence). Here the CDR3 reads CASRPDSWSNEKLFF. CDR3 nucleotide sequence: TGTGCCAGTAGACCCGACAGCTGGTCTAATGAAAAACTGTTTTTT.

The chain uses TRBV6-5 and TRBJ1-1, with a weak D call TRBD1 (6 bases). CDR1 MNHEY and CDR2 SVGAGI come from the germline V gene. V was clipped by 2 bases and J by 0 bases, with 13 bases between them. The CDR3 totals 16 residues. This CDR3 reads CASSYRGGVMNTEAFF. For the CDR3, the DNA is TGTGCCAGCAGTTACAGGGGGGGAGTCATGAACACTGAAGCTTTCTTT.

V is TRBV6-4 and J is TRBJ2-1; 7 bases fit TRBD2. This CDR3 spans 14 amino acids. The germline CDR1 and CDR2 sequences are MRHNA and SNTAGT. V trimming: 4 bases; J trimming: 7 bases; junction bases outside the gene matches: 7. The CDR3 spells CASSVSGEGNEQFF. CDR3 bases: TGTGCCAGCAGTGTTTCGGGGGAGGGAAATGAGCAGTTCTTC.

The chain carries TRBV10-3 and TRBJ2-5, with D possibly matching TRBD2 (6 bases). Germline lookup yields CDR1 ENHRY and CDR2 SYGVKD. This CDR3 region has 16 residues. The V and J ends lost 6 bases and 5 bases respectively, with 22 bases between them. CDR3: CAISPSGMGGAETQYF. DNA for the CDR3: TGTGCCATCAGCCCCTCCGGTATGGGGGGAGCGGAGACCCAGTACTTC.

This clone was counted a few times. The chain combines TRBV9 with TRBJ2-2; tentative D call: TRBD1 (5 bases). CDR3 length equals 16 residues. CDR1 is SGDLS and CDR2 is YYNGEE in the germline V gene. V dropped 0 bases and J dropped 6 bases, with 15 bases sitting between them. Here the CDR3 reads CASSVEAGMVSGELFF. Here the CDR3 DNA reads TGTGCCAGCAGCGTAGAGGCAGGGATGGTATCCGGGGAGCTGTTTTTT.

CDR3 amino acids: CASSLAGYNEQFF. CDR3 nucleotide sequence: TGTGCCAGCAGTTTAGCAGGCTACAATGAGCAGTTCTTC. This chain connects TRBV28 to TRBJ2-1, with D uncertain. Trimming cost V 2 bases and J 3 bases, with 5 bases left between them. The CDR3 is 13 amino acids. Germline V CDR1 and CDR2: MDHEN, SYDVKM.

In DNA form, the CDR3 reads TGTGCCAGCAGTCCAGGGGGCGCCAGCTATGGCTACACCTTC. This encodes CASSPGGASYGYTF. This chain connects TRBV6-6 to TRBJ1-2; 8 nucleotides align to TRBD1. Trimming removed 5 bases from V and 4 bases from J; junction bases left unmatched: 6. CDR3 length: 14 residues. The germline CDR1 and CDR2 sequences are MNHNY and SVGAGI (reference sequence).

The V gene is TRBV11-2, the J gene TRBJ1-1; perhaps TRBD1 as D (6 bases). From germline, CDR1 is SGHAT and CDR2 FQNNGV. V lost 1 base, J lost 4 bases, and 10 bases lay in between. The CDR3 consists of 14 residues. CDR3 in DNA: TGTGCCAGCAGCTTAGGGACAGTCGCCACTGAAGCTTTCTTT. Its translation is CASSLGTVATEAFF. The full variable domain, completed using reference TRBV11-2 and TRBJ1-1, is EAGVAQSPRYKIIEKRQSVAFWCNPISGHATLYWYQQILGQGPKLLIQFQNNGVVDDSQLPKDRFSAERLKGVDSTLKIQPAKLEDSAVYLCASSLGTVATEAFFGQGTRLTVV.

This clone came up once. V is TRBV24-1 and J is TRBJ2-2; 7 bases fit TRBD1. The germline CDR1 and CDR2 sequences are KGHDR and SFDVKD. The length of the CDR3 is 16 residues. The trim removed 3 bases at V and 0 bases at J, leaving 3 bases unmatched. The CDR3 spells CATSDIGTANTGELFF. The CDR3 DNA reads TGTGCCACCAGTGATATAGGGACAGCGAACACCGGGGAGCTGTTTTTT.

This sequence joins TRBV6-5 and TRBJ2-7; TRBD1 might be the D (6 bases). This CDR3 has 15 residues. Trimming stripped 2 bases from V and 6 bases from J, with 17 bases between. Looked up from germline, CDR1 is MNHEY and CDR2 is SVGAGI. CDR3 sequence: CASSYPGHPPREQYF. In DNA, the CDR3 is TGTGCCAGCAGTTACCCGGGACACCCGCCTCGCGAGCAGTACTTC.

This sequence joins TRBV2 and TRBJ2-1; the match to TRBD2 covers 9 bases. The V segment lost 7 bases and the J segment 7 bases; nucleotides outside the gene matches: 8. The germline gives CDR1 SNHLY, CDR2 FYNNEI. This CDR3 comprises 14 residues. In DNA, the CDR3 is TGTGCCAGCAATCGCGGGAGGGCCGATAATGAGCAGTTCTTC. This translates into CASNRGRADNEQFF.

The V call is TRBV6-6, the J call TRBJ1-6; D gene unclear. Trimming removed 7 bases at V and 7 bases at J, with 17 bases between. CDR3 length equals 15 residues. Per the germline V gene, CDR1 is MNHNY and CDR2 is SVGAGI (reference sequence). DNA of the CDR3: TGTGCCAGCACCCAAGCTTTAGCCTCGAATTCACCCCTCCACTTT. Its translation is CASTQALASNSPLHF.

The chain couples TRBV2 to TRBJ1-1; unclear D gene. Germline assignment: CDR1 SNHLY and CDR2 FYNNEI. V was clipped by 8 bases and J by 4 bases, with 11 bases between them. The CDR3 spans 12 residues. The CDR3, as DNA: TGTGCCAGCGGGCAGGAGGGCACTGAAGCTTTCTTT. It is translated as CASGQEGTEAFF.

The chain joins TRBV4-1 to TRBJ2-1, with a weak D call TRBD2 (6 bases). Germline CDR1 reads MGHRA; CDR2 reads YSYEKL. The ends were cut back, 4 bases at V and 0 bases at J, with 10 bases in the middle. The CDR3 has 15 residues. CDR3 DNA: TGCGCCAGCAGCCTGCTAGCGAACTCCTACAATGAGCAGTTCTTC. Its translation: CASSLLANSYNEQFF.